The 19 T cell receptor beta chains in this list originate from one sample, sequenced in a study of naive and memory T cell subsets. Amplification of ligated cDNA took four PCR rounds with SP2 and nested alpha and beta constant primers. TCRdb re-analysed the 5' RACE reads in MiXCR, keeping a single row per CDR3 protein. The table shows around 56,000 distinct CDR3 sequences, with under 10% occurring only once. An oligonucleotide containing a UMI was ligated to the 3' end of TCR cDNA. These receptors all come from a female donor in good health.

V is TRBV4-2 and J is TRBJ2-1; weak D call: TRBD2 (6 bases). The CDR3 covers 15 residues. Between the trimmed V and J ends, which lost 5 bases and 6 bases, there was a span of 17 bases. CDR1 and CDR2 (germline): LGHNA, YNFKEQ. The CDR3 region is CASSNRKEGLNEQFF. CDR3 DNA sequence: TGTGCCAGCAGCAATCGAAAGGAGGGACTCAATGAGCAGTTCTTC.

This clonotype was seen ten or more times. The chain joins TRBV20-1 to TRBJ1-5; the D gene is possibly TRBD1 (5 bases). Trimming removed 0 bases from V and 11 bases from J, with 17 bases in between. CDR1 is DFQATT, CDR2 SNEGSKA, per germline (reference sequence). This CDR3 has 14 residues. The CDR3 bases are TGCAGTGCTAGAGATCTTGGGGGTTTTGGTTCCCAGCATTTT. Protein product: CSARDLGGFGSQHF.

This clonotype was counted ten times or more. This sequence joins TRBV3-1 and TRBJ1-6, with TRBD1 matching over 8 bases. The trim removed 2 bases at V and 11 bases at J, leaving 2 bases unmatched. Per germline, CDR1 LGHDT and CDR2 YNNKEL (reference sequence). This CDR3 has 13 residues. Written as DNA, the CDR3 is TGTGCCAGCAGCCAACAGGACAGGGCACCCCTCCACTTT. This codes for CASSQQDRAPLHF.

This clonotype has at least ten counts. The DNA of the CDR3 is TGTGCCAGCAGCTTGTGGGCCTCTGGAAACACCATATATTTT. Protein product: CASSLWASGNTIYF. The chain combines TRBV5-6 with TRBJ1-3; no firm D call. Trimming cost V 1 base and J 0 bases, with 5 bases left between them. The CDR3 is made up of 14 amino acids. Germline CDR1 and CDR2: SGHDT and YYEEEE.

This clonotype was detected many times. The rearrangement joins TRBV7-2 to TRBJ2-3, with TRBD2 matching over 9 bases. The CDR3 covers 12 residues. V was clipped by 5 bases and J by 12 bases; unmatched bases: 6. CDR1 SGHTA and CDR2 FQGNSA come from the germline V gene. This chain's CDR3 is CASSSPGTSQYF. The CDR3 nucleotides read TGTGCCAGCAGCAGTCCCGGGACTAGCCAGTATTTT.

This clonotype appeared many times. This chain connects TRBV12-3 or TRBV12-4 to TRBJ2-1; 9 bases map to TRBD2. After removal of 6 bases from V and 5 bases from J, the junction contained 2 bases not matched to a gene. There are 13 residues in the CDR3. CDR3 sequence reads: CASRASGNNEQFF. The CDR3 DNA is TGTGCCAGCAGGGCTAGCGGGAACAATGAGCAGTTCTTC.

Many counts were recorded for this clonotype. This chain connects TRBV11-2 to TRBJ1-5; no definite D call. CDR1 is SGHAT and CDR2 is FQNNGV in the germline V gene. The CDR3 is made up of 14 amino acids. The V and J ends lost 3 bases and 3 bases respectively, with 9 bases between them. CDR3 in DNA: TGTGCCAGCAGCTTGATCCGAGTCAATCAGCCCCAGCATTTT. Translated: CASSLIRVNQPQHF.

This sequence joins TRBV5-1 and TRBJ2-2; 7 bases are shared with TRBD1. J was trimmed by 4 bases and V by 4 bases; bases with no gene match: 10. The CDR3 consists of 16 residues. Per the germline V gene, CDR1 is SGHRS and CDR2 is YFSETQ. The CDR3, as DNA: TGCGCCAGCAGCCGGAACCCGGGACAGTCCACCGGGGAGCTGTTTTTT. Protein: CASSRNPGQSTGELFF.

This clonotype was seen at least ten times. This rearrangement joins TRBV3-1 to TRBJ1-5; D ambiguous. The length of the CDR3 is 14 residues. V shed 1 base and J shed 8 bases, with 12 bases lying between them. In germline, CDR1 is LGHDT, CDR2 YNNKEL (reference sequence). CDR3 DNA sequence: TGTGCCAGCAGCCAAGGGCGGGGTAGAAAGCCCCAGCATTTT. Residues: CASSQGRGRKPQHF.

This clonotype has at least ten counts. This chain connects TRBV12-3 or TRBV12-4 to TRBJ1-2; tentative D call: TRBD1 (6 bases). The CDR3 is made up of 11 amino acids. The germline V and J ends were trimmed by 7 bases and 8 bases, with 11 bases remaining between them. The CDR3 loop is CASTQQGGYTF. CDR3 coding DNA: TGTGCCAGCACTCAACAGGGCGGCTACACCTTC.

The sample holds many counts of this clonotype. This chain links TRBV7-3 with TRBJ1-1; no clear D gene. Trimming left V 8 bases short and J 0 bases short, with 10 bases between. CDR3 length: 13 residues. Germline values: CDR1 SGHTA, CDR2 FQGTGA. The CDR3 sequence is CASGPYLNTEAFF. As DNA, the CDR3 is TGTGCCAGCGGTCCCTACTTGAACACTGAAGCTTTCTTT.

This clonotype appeared many times. The chain has TRBV11-2 and TRBJ2-7; TRBD1 matches at 8 bases. V trimming: 6 bases; J trimming: 5 bases; junction bases outside the gene matches: 6. The germline CDR1 and CDR2 sequences are SGHAT and FQNNGV. The CDR3 sequence is 13 residues long. CDR3 sequence (DNA): TGTGCCAGCAGGCCTGGGACAGGCGACGAGCAGTACTTC. Its protein product is CASRPGTGDEQYF. Full variable domain (missing parts from reference TRBV11-2 and TRBJ2-7): EAGVAQSPRYKIIEKRQSVAFWCNPISGHATLYWYQQILGQGPKLLIQFQNNGVVDDSQLPKDRFSAERLKGVDSTLKIQPAKLEDSAVYLCASRPGTGDEQYFGPGTRLTVT.

The CDR3 is CASSSLHPNTGELFF. The CDR3 DNA follows: TGTGCCAGCAGTTCGCTACACCCGAACACCGGGGAGCTGTTTTTT. This rearrangement joins TRBV6-2 or TRBV6-3 to TRBJ2-2; no reliable D call. V gave up 4 bases and J gave up 0 bases, with 9 bases separating them. Germline V lookup: CDR1 MNHEY, CDR2 SVGEGT. The CDR3 extends over 15 amino acids.

This clonotype came up a few times. This rearrangement joins TRBV6-6 to TRBJ1-1; 9 bases are a match to TRBD1. CDR3 size: 13 residues. Unmatched junction bases numbered 10, after V lost 6 bases and J lost 11 bases. Germline values: CDR1 MNHNY, CDR2 SVGAGI (reference sequence). The CDR3, as DNA: TGTGCCAGCAGCCCCCCGGGGACAGGGTCGGCTTTCTTT. It codes for CASSPPGTGSAFF.

This clonotype was counted many times. The rearrangement joins TRBV4-3 to TRBJ2-3; possibly TRBD1 for D (7 bases). V was clipped by 0 bases and J by 8 bases, with 18 bases between them. CDR1 is LGHNA and CDR2 is YSLEER in the germline V gene. The CDR3 has 16 amino acids. The CDR3 DNA follows: TGCGCCAGCAGCCAAGATTGGAGGGGGCCCCTGGGTACGCAGTATTTT. Translated: CASSQDWRGPLGTQYF.

This clonotype came up many times. The V gene is TRBV6-5, the J gene TRBJ1-5; D uncertain. The ends were cut back, 4 bases at V and 5 bases at J, with 12 bases in the middle. The CDR3 consists of 14 residues. Germline-derived CDR1 and CDR2 are MNHEY and SVGAGI. In DNA, the CDR3 is TGTGCCAGCAGTTTAAGGTCAGGATATCAGCCCCAGCATTTT. Protein sequence: CASSLRSGYQPQHF.

The gene calls are TRBV20-1 and TRBJ2-3; tentative D call: TRBD2 (5 bases). CDR1 and CDR2 (germline): DFQATT, SNEGSKA (reference sequence). V lost 6 bases to trimming and J lost 1 base, with 11 bases between them. This CDR3 is built from 13 residues. CDR3 DNA: TGCAGTGCCCTAAGGACTGGCACAGATACGCAGTATTTT. Protein sequence: CSALRTGTDTQYF.

This clonotype was seen at least ten times. The chain uses TRBV4-3 and TRBJ1-1; a possible D gene is TRBD1 (6 bases). This CDR3 spans 18 amino acids. V gave up 0 bases and J gave up 5 bases, with 22 bases separating them. Germline CDR1 reads LGHNA; CDR2 reads YSLEER. CDR3: CASSQEALGGAPFTEAFF. DNA for the CDR3: TGCGCCAGCAGCCAAGAGGCTCTGGGGGGCGCCCCATTTACTGAAGCTTTCTTT.

This clonotype was seen many times. The CDR3 bases are TGCAGTGCTAGAGGGGCGGGAAAAGATGGCTACACCTTC. Translated: CSARGAGKDGYTF. The gene calls are TRBV20-1 and TRBJ1-2, with D hard to call. V shed 1 base and J shed 6 bases, with 12 bases lying between them. Germline V CDR1 and CDR2: DFQATT, SNEGSKA (reference sequence). The CDR3 contains 13 residues.